This entry features one T cell receptor (beta chain) sequence. The data were obtained in a study of shared T cell receptors in the human thymus. The method was immunoSEQ multiplex PCR; TCRdb's version includes in-frame clones alone and lacks a portion of them. The sample holds approximately 660,000 clones, 70% to 90% seen once. The V gene end was trimmed by 5 bases and the J gene end by 4 bases; junction bases not matched to a gene: 5. Germline V lookup: CDR1 MNHEY, CDR2 SMNVEV (reference sequence). This CDR3 comprises 14 residues. These data are also associated with another study on human thymus T cells. That source reports: Highly overlapping thymic repertoires in unrelated individuals were reported by related research.

The V call is TRBV27, the J call TRBJ1-3; 7 bases are shared with TRBD1. Sequenced: thymocytes. The clonotype originates from a boy younger than two with a congenital heart defect. In nucleotides, the CDR3 is TGTGCCAGCAGTCAAACAGGGGACGGAAACACCATATATTTT. The encoded protein is CASSQTGDGNTIYF.